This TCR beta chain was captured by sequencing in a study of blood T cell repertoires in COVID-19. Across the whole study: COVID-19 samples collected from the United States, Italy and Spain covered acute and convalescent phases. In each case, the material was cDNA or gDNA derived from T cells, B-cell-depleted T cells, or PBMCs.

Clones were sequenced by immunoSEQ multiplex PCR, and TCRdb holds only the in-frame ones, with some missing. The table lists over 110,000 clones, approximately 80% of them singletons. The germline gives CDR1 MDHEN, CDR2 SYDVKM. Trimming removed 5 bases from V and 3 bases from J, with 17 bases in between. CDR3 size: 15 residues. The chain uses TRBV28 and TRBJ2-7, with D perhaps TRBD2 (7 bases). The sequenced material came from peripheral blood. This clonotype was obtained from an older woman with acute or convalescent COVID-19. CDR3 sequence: CASSPRTGGRYEQYF. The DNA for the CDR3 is TGTGCCAGCAGTCCCCGGACCGGGGGGCGCTACGAGCAGTACTTC.